The sequence of this T cell receptor beta chain was determined in a study of blood T cell repertoires in COVID-19. There are 14 residues in the CDR3. In the original workflow: Reference gene primer amplification gave estimated nucleated cell counts. Libraries were prepared by immunoSEQ multiplex PCR; TCRdb keeps only in-frame clonotypes and omits some of them. The V and J calls and the clone size are those of that table, but D and trimming were determined from the DNA. The top ten hold over 1.5% of the sample, which has 100,000 to 150,000 clones, around 90% seen once. This receptor was identified in a human donor in a cohort sampled during active COVID-19. The sample consisted of peripheral blood. The V and J genes are TRBV1 and TRBJ2-5; the table names TRBD1, a call not compared with the DNA. TRBV1 is classified as a pseudogene. In nucleotides, the CDR3 is TGCACCAGCGGGCCCGTGGGTGGACAAGAGACCCAGTACTTC. Its translation is CTSGPVGGQETQYF.